This TCR beta chain emerged from a study of cytomegalovirus exposure and HLA in healthy donors. CDR3 length: 13 residues. The V and J ends lost 11 bases and 0 bases respectively, with 11 bases between them. Germline V gene sequence: CDR1 KGHSH, CDR2 LQKENI. Study observations and caveats: Some V segments, TRBV6-2 and TRBV6-3 among them, were indistinguishable and were therefore excluded. One later analysis reportedly identified an Asian-associated ancestry cluster that showed fewer N-insertions than the roughly 600-donor mean. Being productive about 90% or about 30% of the time was typical of most TCR beta V segments in an earlier analysis.

Remarks on this clone: Its antigen is still unknown.

The PCR employed 60 Vbeta primers together with 13 Jbeta primers. This table comes from immunoSEQ multiplex PCR, and its TCRdb copy is limited to in-frame clones, with some not included. The data show approximately 220,000 clones, more than 75% seen once. The receptor's source is a man aged 40-50 years in good health and CMV-seropositive. The chain links TRBV18 to TRBJ1-3; tentative D call: TRBD1 (5 bases). Sequences were obtained from PBMCs. The CDR3 is CAGTGDSGNTIYF. The CDR3 DNA reads as TGTGCCGGAACAGGAGACTCTGGAAACACCATATATTTT.